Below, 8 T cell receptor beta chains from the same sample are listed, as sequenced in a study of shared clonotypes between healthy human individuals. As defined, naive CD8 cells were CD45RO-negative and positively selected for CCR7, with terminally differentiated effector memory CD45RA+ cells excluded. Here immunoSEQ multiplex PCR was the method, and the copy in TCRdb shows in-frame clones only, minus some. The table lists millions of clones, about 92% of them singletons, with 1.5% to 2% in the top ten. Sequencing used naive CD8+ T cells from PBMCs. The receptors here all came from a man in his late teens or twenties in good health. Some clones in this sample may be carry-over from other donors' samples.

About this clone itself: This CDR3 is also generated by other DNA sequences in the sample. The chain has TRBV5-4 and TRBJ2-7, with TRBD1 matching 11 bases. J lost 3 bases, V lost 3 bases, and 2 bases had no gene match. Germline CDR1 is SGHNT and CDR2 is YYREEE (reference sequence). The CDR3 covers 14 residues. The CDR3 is CASSSDRGLYEQYF. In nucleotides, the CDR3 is TGTGCCAGCAGCTCGGACAGGGGGCTCTACGAGCAGTACTTC.

The DNA of the CDR3 is TGTGCCAGCAGCCAAGATCTCGGGGCGTTAGAAGGAAACACCATATATTTT. Amino acids: CASSQDLGALEGNTIYF. The chain has TRBV4-2 and TRBJ1-3; tentatively, D is TRBD1 (5 bases). There are 17 residues in the CDR3. Germline V CDR1 and CDR2: LGHNA, YNFKEQ. V shed 0 bases and J shed 4 bases, with 16 bases lying between them.

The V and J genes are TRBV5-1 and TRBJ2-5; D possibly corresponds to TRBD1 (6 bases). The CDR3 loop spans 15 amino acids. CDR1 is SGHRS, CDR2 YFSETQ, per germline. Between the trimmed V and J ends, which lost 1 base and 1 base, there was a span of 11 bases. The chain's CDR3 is CASSLQGPAQETQYF. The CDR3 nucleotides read TGCGCCAGCAGCTTGCAGGGGCCCGCCCAAGAGACCCAGTACTTC.

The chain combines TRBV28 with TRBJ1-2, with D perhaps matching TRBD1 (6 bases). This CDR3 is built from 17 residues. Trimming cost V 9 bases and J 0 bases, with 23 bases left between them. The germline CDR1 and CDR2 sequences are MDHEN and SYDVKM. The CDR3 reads CASSTDLQGIPNYGYTF. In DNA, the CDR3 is TGTGCCAGTAGCACAGACCTACAGGGAATACCTAACTATGGCTACACCTTC.

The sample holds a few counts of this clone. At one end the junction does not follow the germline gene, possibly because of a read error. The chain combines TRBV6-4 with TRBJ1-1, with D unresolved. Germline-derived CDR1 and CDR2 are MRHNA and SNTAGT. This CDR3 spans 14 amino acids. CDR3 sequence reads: CASRDLGVNTEAFF. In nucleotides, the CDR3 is TGTGCCAGCCGTGACCTCGGAGTGAACACTGAAGCTTTCTTT.

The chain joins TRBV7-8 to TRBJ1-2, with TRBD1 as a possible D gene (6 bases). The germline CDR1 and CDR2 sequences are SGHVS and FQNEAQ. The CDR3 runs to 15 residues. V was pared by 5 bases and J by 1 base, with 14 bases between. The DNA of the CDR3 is TGTGCCAGCAGCCAAGGGGAGGGGGTTAACTATGGCTACACCTTC. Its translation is CASSQGEGVNYGYTF.

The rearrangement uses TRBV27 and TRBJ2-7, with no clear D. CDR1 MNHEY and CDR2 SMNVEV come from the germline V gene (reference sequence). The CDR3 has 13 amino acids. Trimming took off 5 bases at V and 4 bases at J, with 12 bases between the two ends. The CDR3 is CASSPRRVYEQYF. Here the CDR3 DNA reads TGTGCCAGCAGTCCCCGGCGAGTTTACGAGCAGTACTTC.

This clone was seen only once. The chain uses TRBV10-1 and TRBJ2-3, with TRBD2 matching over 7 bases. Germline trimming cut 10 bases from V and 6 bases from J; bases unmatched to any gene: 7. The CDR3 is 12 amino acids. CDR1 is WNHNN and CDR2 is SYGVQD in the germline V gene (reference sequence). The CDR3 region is CATGEGLDTQYF. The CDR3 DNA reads TGCGCCACCGGGGAGGGCCTGGATACGCAGTATTTT.